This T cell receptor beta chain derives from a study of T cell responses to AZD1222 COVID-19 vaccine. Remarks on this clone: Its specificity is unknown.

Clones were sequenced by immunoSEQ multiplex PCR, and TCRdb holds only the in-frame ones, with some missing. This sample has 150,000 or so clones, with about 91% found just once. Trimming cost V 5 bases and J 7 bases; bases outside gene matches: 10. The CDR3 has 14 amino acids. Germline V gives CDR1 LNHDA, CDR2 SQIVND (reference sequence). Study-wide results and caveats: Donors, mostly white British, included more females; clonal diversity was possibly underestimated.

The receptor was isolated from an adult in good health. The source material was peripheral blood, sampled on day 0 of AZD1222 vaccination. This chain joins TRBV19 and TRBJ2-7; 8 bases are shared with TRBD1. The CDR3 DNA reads TGTGCCAGTAGTCCGGACAGGGCGCTTGGGGAGCAGTACTTC. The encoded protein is CASSPDRALGEQYF.